One sample yielded the 27 T cell receptor beta chains listed below, sequenced in a study of cytomegalovirus exposure and HLA in healthy donors. 60 Vbeta and 13 Jbeta primers were used in PCR. The method was immunoSEQ multiplex PCR; TCRdb's version includes in-frame clones alone and lacks a portion of them. The sample shows 150,000 or so clones, about 79% of them seen only once. Material for sequencing was PBMCs. These receptors came from a female donor in good health and CMV-seronegative.

The J gene is TRBJ1-4, the V gene TRBV28; tentative D call: TRBD1 (6 bases). The CDR3 runs 12 residues. Trimming shortened V by 3 bases and J by 13 bases, and 12 bases separated the two germline ends. Germline CDR1 MDHEN, CDR2 SYDVKM. The chain's CDR3 is CASSLPDRRLFF. The CDR3, as DNA: TGTGCCAGCAGTTTGCCGGACAGAAGACTGTTTTTT. The full variable domain, completed using reference TRBV28 and TRBJ1-4, is DVKVTQSSRYLVKRTGEKVFLECVQDMDHENMFWYRQDPGLGLRLIYFSYDVKMKEKGDIPEGYSVSREKKERFSLILESASTNQTSMYLCASSLPDRRLFFGSGTQLSVL.

The chain uses TRBV5-4 and TRBJ2-5; 9 bases are shared with TRBD2. The CDR3 has 17 residues. V was pared by 1 base and J by 5 bases, with 12 bases of the junction left unmatched. Per the germline V gene, CDR1 is SGHNT and CDR2 is YYREEE (reference sequence). The CDR3, as DNA: TGTGCCAGCAGCTTGTTGGGGGAGGCGGGAGGGCGGGAGACCCAGTACTTC. Protein: CASSLLGEAGGRETQYF.

This clone was recorded a few times. The chain recombines TRBV7-2 with TRBJ2-6; maybe TRBD2 (6 bases). The length of the CDR3 is 16 residues. The germline CDR1 and CDR2 sequences are SGHTA and FQGNSA. V was clipped by 1 base and J by 4 bases, with 11 bases between them. As DNA, the CDR3 is TGTGCCAGCAGCTTAGTTGCGGGAACAGGGGCCAACGTCCTGACTTTC. Amino acids: CASSLVAGTGANVLTF.

Turning to this clone: The germline gene is not matched at one end of the junction; a read error may be the cause. This chain connects TRBV7-2 to TRBJ1-3; TRBD1 is a possible D gene (5 bases). This CDR3 comprises 15 residues. The germline CDR1 and CDR2 sequences are SGHTA and FQGNSA. The CDR3 DNA reads as TGTGCCAGCAGCTCAGGGTCTCGCTCTGGAAACGCCATATATTTT. It translates to CASSSGSRSGNAIYF.

This clone was observed a handful of times. The rearrangement links TRBV2 to TRBJ2-7, with 12 nucleotides matching TRBD1. This CDR3 is built from 14 residues. V lost 6 bases and J lost 7; bases outside the gene matches: 7. Germline V CDR1 and CDR2: SNHLY, FYNNEI. The CDR3 loop is CASRPGQGAREQYF. The CDR3 nucleotides read TGTGCCAGCAGGCCGGGACAGGGGGCCAGGGAGCAGTACTTC. Together with reference TRBV2 and TRBJ2-7, the CDR3 gives the full variable domain: EPEVTQTPSHQVTQMGQEVILRCVPISNHLYFYWYRQILGQKVEFLVSFYNNEISEKSEIFDDQFSVERPDGSNFTLKIRSTKLEDSAMYFCASRPGQGAREQYFGPGTRLTVT.

The CDR3 here is CASSSARGHEQFF. In DNA form, the CDR3 reads TGTGCCAGCAGCTCGGCCAGGGGCCATGAGCAGTTCTTC. This chain joins TRBV11-1 and TRBJ2-1, with a weak D call TRBD1 (6 bases). Between the trimmed V and J ends, which lost 4 bases and 8 bases, there was a span of 12 bases. Per the germline V gene, CDR1 is SGHAT and CDR2 is FQDESV (reference sequence). The CDR3 totals 13 residues. The full variable domain, its missing parts supplied by reference TRBV11-1 and TRBJ2-1, is EAEVAQSPRYKITEKSQAVAFWCDPISGHATLYWYRQILGQGPELLVQFQDESVVDDSQLPKDRFSAERLKGVDSTLKIQPAELGDSAMYLCASSSARGHEQFFGPGTRLTVL.

This clone was recorded a few times. Mismatch with germline at one junction end may stem from a read error. V is TRBV6-5 and J is TRBJ2-5, with D possibly matching TRBD1 (6 bases). CDR1 is MNHEY and CDR2 is SVGAGI in the germline V gene. The CDR3 consists of 14 residues. The CDR3 region is CASSGDRRIETQYF. The CDR3 DNA reads TGTGCCAGCTCGGGTGACAGGAGGATAGAGACCCAATACTTC.

The chain couples TRBV2 to TRBJ2-4, with 8 bases identical to TRBD2. Germline V gives CDR1 SNHLY, CDR2 FYNNEI. V shed 7 bases, J shed 6 bases, and the junction held 14 bases outside the gene matches. The CDR3 runs 16 residues. CDR3: CASNLWAGGPSNIQYF. In DNA form, the CDR3 reads TGTGCCAGCAATCTGTGGGCGGGGGGACCCTCAAACATTCAGTACTTC.

The chain joins TRBV27 to TRBJ2-1, with a possible D match to TRBD2 (5 bases). The V end lost 5 bases, the J end lost 0 bases, and 11 bases lay between the germline ends. CDR1 MNHEY and CDR2 SMNVEV come from the germline V gene (reference sequence). CDR3 length: 15 residues. CDR3 sequence reads: CASSPMTTSYNEQFF. The CDR3 nucleotides read TGTGCCAGCAGTCCAATGACTACCTCCTACAATGAGCAGTTCTTC.

Regarding this clone: Mismatch with germline at one junction end may stem from a read error. The rearrangement links TRBV28 to TRBJ2-6; tentative D call: TRBD1 (5 bases). The CDR3 consists of 13 residues. Germline values: CDR1 MDHEN, CDR2 SYDVKM. Here the CDR3 DNA reads TGTGCCAGCAGGGTATCTGGGGCCAACGGCCTGACTTTC. Translated, it gives CASRVSGANGLTF. Full variable domain (missing parts from reference TRBV28 and TRBJ2-6): DVKVTQSSRYLVKRTGEKVFLECVQDMDHENMFWYRQDPGLGLRLIYFSYDVKMKEKGDIPEGYSVSREKKERFSLILESASTNQTSMYLCASRVSGANGLTFGAGSRLTVL.

This chain connects TRBV7-9 to TRBJ2-2; D is unresolved. CDR3 length equals 11 residues. In germline, CDR1 is SEHNR, CDR2 FQNEAQ (reference sequence). Trimming left V 7 bases short and J 7 bases short, with 7 bases between. The CDR3 region has the DNA TGTGCCAGCACCAGAAGCGGGGAGCTGTTTTTT. Translated: CASTRSGELFF.

The chain carries TRBV6-6 and TRBJ2-3, with 15 bases fitting TRBD2. The CDR3 extends over 16 amino acids. Germline CDR1 is MNHNY and CDR2 is SVGAGI (reference sequence). V lost 6 bases to trimming and J lost 6 bases; unmatched junction nucleotides: 7. As DNA, the CDR3 is TGTGCCAGCAGCCGCGTCGGGACTAGCGGGGGGGATACGCAGTATTTT. This sequence encodes CASSRVGTSGGDTQYF.

This chain links TRBV5-1 with TRBJ2-3; D is unclear. The CDR3 sequence is 11 residues long. CDR1 and CDR2 from the germline V gene are SGHRS and YFSETQ. V shed 7 bases and J shed 6 bases, with 9 bases lying between them. This CDR3 reads CASFDRDTQYF. CDR3 in DNA: TGCGCCAGCTTTGATCGGGATACGCAGTATTTT. The full variable domain, with the rest looked up from reference TRBV5-1 and TRBJ2-3, is KAGVTQTPRYLIKTRGQQVTLSCSPISGHRSVSWYQQTPGQGLQFLFEYFSETQRNKGNFPGRFSGRQFSNSRSEMNVSTLELGDSALYLCASFDRDTQYFGPGTRLTVL.

V and J are TRBV30 and TRBJ2-7; D is perhaps TRBD2 (6 bases). V was shortened by 2 bases and J by 11 bases, with 19 bases between the two germline ends. This CDR3 is 13 amino acids long. Germline CDR1 reads GTSNPN; CDR2 reads SVGIG (reference sequence). The CDR3 DNA reads as TGTGCCTGGAGTACAAGGACTAATTGGGGAAAGTACTTC. Its protein product is CAWSTRTNWGKYF.

The J gene is TRBJ1-1, the V gene TRBV18; 7 bases fit TRBD1. This CDR3 has 14 residues. Trimming removed 6 bases from V and 1 base from J; junction bases left unmatched: 5. Germline-derived CDR1 and CDR2 are KGHSH and LQKENI. CDR3 region: CASSEYRGNTEAFF. The DNA of the CDR3 is TGTGCCAGCTCGGAGTACAGGGGGAACACTGAAGCTTTCTTT.

The chain carries TRBV2 and TRBJ2-2, with D perhaps matching TRBD1 (6 bases). This CDR3 spans 14 amino acids. Trimming removed 4 bases from V and 2 bases from J, with 8 bases in between. Germline CDR1 and CDR2: SNHLY and FYNNEI. The CDR3 reads CASSAGTNTGELFF. The DNA of the CDR3 is TGTGCCAGCAGTGCAGGGACAAACACCGGGGAGCTGTTTTTT.

The V gene is TRBV19, the J gene TRBJ1-2; 7 bases are a match to TRBD1. V gave up 7 bases and J gave up 8 bases; unmatched junction bases: 16. The CDR3 covers 15 residues. Germline CDR1 reads LNHDA; CDR2 reads SQIVND (reference sequence). CDR3 DNA sequence: TGTGCCAGTACCCCCAGTGGTGGGGACAGATGGGGCTACACCTTC. This sequence encodes CASTPSGGDRWGYTF.

V gene TRBV4-2 combines with J gene TRBJ2-2; 7 bases are shared with TRBD1. The CDR3 contains 17 residues. Losses at the gene ends were 8 bases for V and 0 bases for J; bases not matched to a gene: 12. The V gene's germline CDR1 is LGHNA and CDR2 YNFKEQ. The CDR3 reads CASEPQKGAPNTGELFF. The CDR3 bases are TGTGCCAGCGAACCCCAAAAGGGGGCACCGAACACCGGGGAGCTGTTTTTT.

The CDR3 bases are TGTGCCAGCAGTTTACGTGTCGGGGAGCTGTTTTTT. It encodes CASSLRVGELFF. V is TRBV28 and J is TRBJ2-2; no clear D. This CDR3 region has 12 residues. The germline CDR1 and CDR2 sequences are MDHEN and SYDVKM. The V gene lost 2 bases and the J gene lost 7 bases, with 5 bases spanning the gap.

In its sample, this clone was seen a few times. The genes are TRBV13 and TRBJ2-5, with D tentatively TRBD1 (5 bases). The CDR3 extends over 14 amino acids. Germline CDR1 and CDR2: PRHDT and FYEKMQ (reference sequence). V lost 1 base and J 0 bases, leaving 6 bases between the germline ends. CDR3 sequence (DNA): TGTGCCAGCAGCTTAGTAGGGGACCAAGAGACCCAGTACTTC. Protein: CASSLVGDQETQYF.

The chain has TRBV28 and TRBJ2-1; the D gene is possibly TRBD2 (5 bases). The V end lost 6 bases, the J end lost 10 bases, and 25 bases lay between the germline ends. CDR1 and CDR2 (germline): MDHEN, SYDVKM. The length of the CDR3 is 16 residues. The CDR3 region has the DNA TGTGCCAGCAGCCTGCGAGCGGCGTACCTTTTACGGGAGCAGTTCTTC. Protein sequence: CASSLRAAYLLREQFF.

This chain links TRBV10-3 with TRBJ2-3; maybe TRBD2 (6 bases). The CDR3 covers 16 residues. CDR1 is ENHRY and CDR2 is SYGVKD in the germline V gene. V dropped 0 bases and J dropped 4 bases, with 14 bases sitting between them. The CDR3 region has the DNA TGTGCCATCAGTGAGTCGTTAGGAGGGATGGCAGATACGCAGTATTTT. Its translation is CAISESLGGMADTQYF.

This clone appeared a few times. The chain has TRBV28 and TRBJ1-2; D is unclear. Germline CDR1 and CDR2: MDHEN and SYDVKM. V shed 5 bases and J shed 3 bases, with 7 bases lying between them. The CDR3 spans 12 residues. This CDR3 is CASSTVDYGYTF. CDR3 sequence (DNA): TGTGCCAGCAGTACGGTGGACTATGGCTACACCTTC.

This chain joins TRBV27 and TRBJ2-5; 11 bases are shared with TRBD2. After removal of 4 bases from V and 5 bases from J, the junction contained 9 bases not matched to a gene. Germline CDR1 reads MNHEY; CDR2 reads SMNVEV (reference sequence). CDR3 length: 16 amino acids. DNA of the CDR3: TGTGCCAGCAGTTCTTCTAGCCGGACTAGCGGGGAGACCCAGTACTTC. Translating gives CASSSSSRTSGETQYF.

This chain links TRBV29-1 with TRBJ1-1, with 9 bases identical to TRBD1. The CDR3 totals 11 residues. The V gene's germline CDR1 is SQVTM and CDR2 ANQGSEA. Trimming at V came to 6 bases and at J to 6 bases, leaving 2 bases not matched to a gene. DNA for the CDR3: TGCAGCGTGGACAGGGGCGCTGAAGCTTTCTTT. Protein sequence: CSVDRGAEAFF.

This chain joins TRBV4-2 and TRBJ2-2, with D maybe TRBD2 (5 bases). CDR3 length: 14 residues. Trimming cost V 3 bases and J 6 bases, with 11 bases left between them. The germline V gene encodes CDR1 LGHNA and CDR2 YNFKEQ. The CDR3 sequence: CASSHGRGPGELFF. CDR3 in DNA: TGTGCCAGCAGCCATGGTAGAGGGCCCGGGGAGCTGTTTTTT.

The sample holds a few counts of this clone. The genes are TRBV5-1 and TRBJ2-1; possible D gene TRBD2, 6 bases. The CDR3 sequence is 16 residues long. The V end lost 0 bases, the J end lost 9 bases, and 19 bases lay between the germline ends. CDR1 and CDR2 (germline): SGHRS, YFSETQ. This CDR3 is CASSLEVAAGMGEQFF. CDR3 in DNA: TGCGCCAGCAGCTTGGAAGTCGCGGCGGGGATGGGTGAGCAGTTCTTC.